These 8 T cell receptor beta chains originate from one sample sequenced in a study of T cell changes during pregnancy in multiple sclerosis. Clones were sequenced by immunoSEQ multiplex PCR, and TCRdb holds only the in-frame ones, with some missing. The table lists about 100,000 clones, about nine tenths of them singletons, with roughly 2% in the top ten. The source was peripheral blood, collected after pregnancy. The source of these receptors is a female donor with multiple sclerosis, enrolled in a pregnancy study.

This clone was seen only once. The chain joins TRBV28 to TRBJ2-5, with TRBD2 matching 14 bases. This CDR3 contains 16 residues. The V and J ends lost 5 bases and 5 bases, in that order; junction bases with no gene match: 7. CDR1 is MDHEN and CDR2 is SYDVKM in the germline V gene. The CDR3, as DNA: TGTGCCAGCAGTCCGGGACTAGCGGGAGATTCGGAGACCCAGTACTTC. Amino acids: CASSPGLAGDSETQYF.

The table lists this clone with a count of one. The chain combines TRBV30 with TRBJ2-7; D is possibly TRBD1 (5 bases). The CDR3 covers 13 residues. Germline values: CDR1 GTSNPN, CDR2 SVGIG (reference sequence). V lost 0 bases, J lost 7 bases, and 13 bases lay in between. CDR3 bases: TGTGCCTGGAGTGTGGACATTTACAGAGAGCAGTACTTC. Its protein is CAWSVDIYREQYF.

J is TRBJ2-2 and V is TRBV9, with D perhaps matching TRBD2 (7 bases). This CDR3 region has 21 residues. Between the trimmed V and J ends, which lost 1 base and 0 bases, there was a span of 25 bases. The germline V gene has CDR1 SGDLS and CDR2 YYNGEE. The CDR3 nucleotides are TGTGCCAGCAGCGTAAAGGGGGGGTGGGGGACACTCAATACGAACACCGGGGAGCTGTTTTTT. Protein sequence: CASSVKGGWGTLNTNTGELFF.

The V call is TRBV4-3, the J call TRBJ1-1; D gene unclear. Trimming removed 2 bases at V and 1 base at J, with 17 bases between. From germline, CDR1 is LGHNA and CDR2 YSLEER. CDR3 length: 17 amino acids. The CDR3 sequence is CASSQSIVGIANTEAFF. CDR3 bases: TGCGCCAGCAGCCAATCGATCGTCGGGATTGCGAACACTGAAGCTTTCTTT.

This clone was seen just once. The V gene is TRBV12-5, the J gene TRBJ1-2, with TRBD1 as a possible D gene (6 bases). This CDR3 is built from 15 residues. Germline V gene data show CDR1 as LGHNT and CDR2 as FRNRAP. Trimming removed 1 base at V and 0 bases at J, with 9 bases between. The CDR3, as DNA: TGTGCTAGTGGTTTGGCCGACAGGCCTAACTATGGCTACACCTTC. Translated, it gives CASGLADRPNYGYTF.

This sequence joins TRBV5-1 and TRBJ2-3; 13 bases are shared with TRBD2. The CDR3 totals 19 residues. Germline lookup yields CDR1 SGHRS and CDR2 YFSETQ. The trim removed 3 bases at V and 0 bases at J, leaving 10 bases unmatched. CDR3 bases: TGCGCCAGCAGCTCGGGACTAGCGGGGAAAACGGCTAGCACAGATACGCAGTATTTT. It yields the protein CASSSGLAGKTASTDTQYF.

The chain links TRBV7-2 to TRBJ1-2; D is unclear. Germline values: CDR1 SGHTA, CDR2 FQGNSA. The ends were cut back, 2 bases at V and 3 bases at J, with 13 bases in the middle. The CDR3 has 15 amino acids. CDR3 DNA sequence: TGTGCCAGCAGCTTAAGACGGGAGCCTTACTATGGCTACACCTTC. It encodes CASSLRREPYYGYTF.

The chain links TRBV29-1 to TRBJ2-3; 8 bases are a match to TRBD1. Trimming at V came to 3 bases and at J to 7 bases, leaving 12 bases not matched to a gene. The CDR3 has 15 residues. Germline V gives CDR1 SQVTM, CDR2 ANQGSEA. CDR3 loop: CSVEAPRTGRNTQYF. DNA for the CDR3: TGCAGCGTTGAGGCTCCCCGGACAGGGAGAAATACGCAGTATTTT.